The entry that follows covers one T cell receptor (beta chain) sequence. These data come from a study of T cell changes during pregnancy in multiple sclerosis. CDR1 is SNHLY, CDR2 FYNNEI, per germline. The CDR3 loop spans 14 amino acids. Trimming pared 3 bases from V and 7 bases from J, leaving 12 bases between. Measured with immunoSEQ multiplex PCR; TCRdb has only the in-frame clones, and not every one. The table includes fewer than 80,000 clones, roughly 90% detected once. V and J are TRBV2 and TRBJ1-4; D perhaps matches TRBD1 (5 bases). The sequence came from a female donor in good health, enrolled as a control in a pregnancy study. The sample consisted of peripheral blood, taken in the first trimester of pregnancy. This CDR3 is CASSEQGIGEKLFF. The CDR3 coding sequence is TGTGCCAGCAGTGAGCAGGGTATCGGTGAAAAACTGTTTTTT.